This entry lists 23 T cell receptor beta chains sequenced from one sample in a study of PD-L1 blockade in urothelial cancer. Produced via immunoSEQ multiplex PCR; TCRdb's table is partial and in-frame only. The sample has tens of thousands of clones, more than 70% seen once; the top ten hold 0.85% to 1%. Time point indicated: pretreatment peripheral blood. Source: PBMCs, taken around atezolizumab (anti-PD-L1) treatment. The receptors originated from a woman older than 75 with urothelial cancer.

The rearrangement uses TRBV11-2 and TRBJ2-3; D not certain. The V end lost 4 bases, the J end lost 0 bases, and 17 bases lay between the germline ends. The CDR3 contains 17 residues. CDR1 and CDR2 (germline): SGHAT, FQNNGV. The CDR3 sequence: CASSSHSRRRSTDTQYF. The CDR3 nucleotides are TGTGCCAGCAGCTCCCATTCGCGTCGGCGGAGCACAGATACGCAGTATTTT.

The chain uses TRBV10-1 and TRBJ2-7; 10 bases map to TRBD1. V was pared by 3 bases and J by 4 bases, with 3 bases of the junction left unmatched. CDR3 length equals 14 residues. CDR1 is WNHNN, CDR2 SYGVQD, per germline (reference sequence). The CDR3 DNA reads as TGCGCCAGCAGTGAACCGGGACAGGGGTACGAGCAGTACTTC. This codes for CASSEPGQGYEQYF.

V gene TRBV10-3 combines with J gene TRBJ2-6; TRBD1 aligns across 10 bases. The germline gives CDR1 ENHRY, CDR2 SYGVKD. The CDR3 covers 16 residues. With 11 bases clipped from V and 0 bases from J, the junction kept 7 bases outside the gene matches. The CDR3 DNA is TGTGCCTCACGGACAGGGGGGGACTCTGGGGCCAACGTCCTGACTTTC. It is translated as CASRTGGDSGANVLTF.

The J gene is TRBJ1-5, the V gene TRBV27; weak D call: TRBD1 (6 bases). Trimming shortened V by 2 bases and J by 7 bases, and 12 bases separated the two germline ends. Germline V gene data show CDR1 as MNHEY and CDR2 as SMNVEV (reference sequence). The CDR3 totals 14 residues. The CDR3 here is CASSLQGMYQPQHF. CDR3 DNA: TGTGCCAGCAGTTTACAGGGGATGTACCAGCCCCAGCATTTT.

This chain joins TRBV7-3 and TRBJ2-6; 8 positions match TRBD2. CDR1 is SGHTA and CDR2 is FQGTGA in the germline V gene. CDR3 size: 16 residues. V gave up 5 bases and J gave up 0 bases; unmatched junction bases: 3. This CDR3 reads CASSTAGASGANVLTF. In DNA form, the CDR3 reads TGTGCCAGCAGCACAGCGGGAGCCTCTGGGGCCAACGTCCTGACTTTC.

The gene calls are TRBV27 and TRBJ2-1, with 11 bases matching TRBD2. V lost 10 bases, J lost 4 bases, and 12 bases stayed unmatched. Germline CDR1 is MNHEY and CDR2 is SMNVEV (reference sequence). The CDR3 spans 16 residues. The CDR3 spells CATNIHGLAGYNEQFF. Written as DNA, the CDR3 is TGTGCCACCAATATACACGGACTAGCGGGTTACAATGAGCAGTTCTTC.

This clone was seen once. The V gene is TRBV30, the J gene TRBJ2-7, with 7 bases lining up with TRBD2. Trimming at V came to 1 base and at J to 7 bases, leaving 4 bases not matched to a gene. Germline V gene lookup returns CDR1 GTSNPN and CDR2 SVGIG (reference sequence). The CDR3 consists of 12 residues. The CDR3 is CAWSGGSTEQYF. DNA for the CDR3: TGTGCCTGGAGTGGCGGGAGTACGGAGCAGTACTTC.

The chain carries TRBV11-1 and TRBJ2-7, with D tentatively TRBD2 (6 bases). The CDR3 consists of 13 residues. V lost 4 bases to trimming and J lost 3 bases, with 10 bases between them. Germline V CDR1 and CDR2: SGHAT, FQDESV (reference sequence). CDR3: CASSSSGLYEQYF. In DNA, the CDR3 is TGTGCCAGCAGCTCAAGCGGGCTCTACGAGCAGTACTTC.

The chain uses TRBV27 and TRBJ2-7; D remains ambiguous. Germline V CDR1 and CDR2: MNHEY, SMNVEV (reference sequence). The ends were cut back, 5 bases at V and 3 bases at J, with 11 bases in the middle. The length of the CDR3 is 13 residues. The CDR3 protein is CASSRLPGYEQYF. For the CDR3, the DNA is TGTGCCAGCAGTCGACTGCCGGGCTACGAGCAGTACTTC.

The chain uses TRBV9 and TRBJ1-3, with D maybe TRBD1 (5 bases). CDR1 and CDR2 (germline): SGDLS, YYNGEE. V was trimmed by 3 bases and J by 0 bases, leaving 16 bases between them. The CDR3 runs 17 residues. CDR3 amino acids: CASSAPREDRSGNTIYF. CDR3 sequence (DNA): TGTGCCAGCAGCGCACCCAGGGAGGACCGCTCTGGAAACACCATATATTTT.

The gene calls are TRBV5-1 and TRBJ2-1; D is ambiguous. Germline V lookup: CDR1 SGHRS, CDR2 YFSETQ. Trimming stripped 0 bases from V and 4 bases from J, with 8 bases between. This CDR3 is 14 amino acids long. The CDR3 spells CASSLEYSYNEQFF. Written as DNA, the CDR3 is TGCGCCAGCAGCTTGGAATACTCTTACAATGAGCAGTTCTTC.

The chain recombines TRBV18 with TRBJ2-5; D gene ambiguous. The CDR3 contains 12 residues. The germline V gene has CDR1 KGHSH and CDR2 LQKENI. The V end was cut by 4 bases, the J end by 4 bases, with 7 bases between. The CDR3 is CASSLVVETQYF. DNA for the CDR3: TGTGCCAGCTCACTTGTAGTAGAGACCCAGTACTTC.

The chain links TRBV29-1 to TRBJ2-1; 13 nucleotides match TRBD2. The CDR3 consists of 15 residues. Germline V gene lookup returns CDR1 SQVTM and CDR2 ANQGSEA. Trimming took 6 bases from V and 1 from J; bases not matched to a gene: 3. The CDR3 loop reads CSVRTSGSSYNEQFF. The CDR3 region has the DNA TGCAGCGTGAGGACTAGCGGGAGTTCCTACAATGAGCAGTTCTTC.

This CDR3 is CASSLAGAQPQHF. The CDR3 DNA reads TGTGCCAGCAGCTTAGCGGGAGCCCAGCCCCAGCATTTT. V is TRBV7-2 and J is TRBJ1-5; D unclear. Germline CDR1 reads SGHTA; CDR2 reads FQGNSA. CDR3 length: 13 amino acids. V dropped 0 bases and J dropped 7 bases, with 7 bases sitting between them.

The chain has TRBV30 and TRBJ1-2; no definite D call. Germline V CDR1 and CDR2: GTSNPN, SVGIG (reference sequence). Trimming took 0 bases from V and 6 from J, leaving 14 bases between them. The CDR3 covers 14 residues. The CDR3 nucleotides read TGTGCCTGGAGTGTAGGGTTCGGGGAGCATGGCTACACCTTC. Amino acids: CAWSVGFGEHGYTF.

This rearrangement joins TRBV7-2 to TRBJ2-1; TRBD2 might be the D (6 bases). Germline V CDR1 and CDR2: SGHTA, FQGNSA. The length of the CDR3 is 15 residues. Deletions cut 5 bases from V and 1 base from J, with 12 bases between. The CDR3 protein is CASSPGGTSYNEQFF. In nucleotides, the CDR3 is TGTGCCAGCAGCCCCGGGGGAACATCCTACAATGAGCAGTTCTTC.

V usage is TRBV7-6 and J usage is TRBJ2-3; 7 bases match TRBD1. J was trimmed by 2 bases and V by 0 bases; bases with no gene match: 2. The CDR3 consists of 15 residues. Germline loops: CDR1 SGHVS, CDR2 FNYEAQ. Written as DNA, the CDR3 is TGTGCCAGCAGCTTAGCAGGGGGCTTCACAGATACGCAGTATTTT. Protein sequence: CASSLAGGFTDTQYF.

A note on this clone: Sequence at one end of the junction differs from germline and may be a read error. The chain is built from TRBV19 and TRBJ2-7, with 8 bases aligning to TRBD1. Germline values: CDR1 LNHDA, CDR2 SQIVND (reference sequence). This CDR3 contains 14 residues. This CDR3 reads CASSLWTGQGEQHF. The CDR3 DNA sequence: TGTGCCAGTAGTCTTTGGACAGGGCAGGGCGAGCAGCACTTC.

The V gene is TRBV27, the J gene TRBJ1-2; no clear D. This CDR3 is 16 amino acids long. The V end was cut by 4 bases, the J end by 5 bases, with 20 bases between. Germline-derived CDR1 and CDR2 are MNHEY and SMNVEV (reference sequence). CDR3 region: CASSSSTLPALYGYTF. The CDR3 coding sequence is TGTGCCAGCAGTTCATCGACACTTCCCGCGTTGTATGGCTACACCTTC.

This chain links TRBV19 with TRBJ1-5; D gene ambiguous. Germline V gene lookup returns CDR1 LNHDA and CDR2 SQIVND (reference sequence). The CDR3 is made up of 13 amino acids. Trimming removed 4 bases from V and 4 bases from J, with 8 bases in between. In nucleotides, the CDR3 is TGTGCCAGTAGTAAAGCGGGAAATCAGCCCCAGCATTTT. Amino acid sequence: CASSKAGNQPQHF.

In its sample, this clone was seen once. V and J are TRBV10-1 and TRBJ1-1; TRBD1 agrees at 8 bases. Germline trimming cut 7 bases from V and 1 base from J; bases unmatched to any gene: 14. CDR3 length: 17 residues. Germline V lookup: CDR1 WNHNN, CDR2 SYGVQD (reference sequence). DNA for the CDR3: TGCGCCAGCACTTATAAGGACAGGGTAAAGCCGAACACTGAAGCTTTCTTT. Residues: CASTYKDRVKPNTEAFF.

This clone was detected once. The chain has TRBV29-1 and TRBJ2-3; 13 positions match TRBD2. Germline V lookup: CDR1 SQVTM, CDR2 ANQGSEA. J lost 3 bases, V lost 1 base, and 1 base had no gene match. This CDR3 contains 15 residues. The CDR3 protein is CSVEGTSGRTDTQYF. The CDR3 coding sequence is TGCAGCGTTGAAGGGACTAGCGGGAGAACAGATACGCAGTATTTT.

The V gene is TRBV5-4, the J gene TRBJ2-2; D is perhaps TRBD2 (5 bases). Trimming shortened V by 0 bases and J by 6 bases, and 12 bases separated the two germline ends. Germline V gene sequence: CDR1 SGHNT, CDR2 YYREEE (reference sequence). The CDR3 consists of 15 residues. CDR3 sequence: CASSLDARVAGELFF. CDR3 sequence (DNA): TGTGCCAGCAGCTTGGATGCGCGGGTAGCCGGGGAGCTGTTTTTT.